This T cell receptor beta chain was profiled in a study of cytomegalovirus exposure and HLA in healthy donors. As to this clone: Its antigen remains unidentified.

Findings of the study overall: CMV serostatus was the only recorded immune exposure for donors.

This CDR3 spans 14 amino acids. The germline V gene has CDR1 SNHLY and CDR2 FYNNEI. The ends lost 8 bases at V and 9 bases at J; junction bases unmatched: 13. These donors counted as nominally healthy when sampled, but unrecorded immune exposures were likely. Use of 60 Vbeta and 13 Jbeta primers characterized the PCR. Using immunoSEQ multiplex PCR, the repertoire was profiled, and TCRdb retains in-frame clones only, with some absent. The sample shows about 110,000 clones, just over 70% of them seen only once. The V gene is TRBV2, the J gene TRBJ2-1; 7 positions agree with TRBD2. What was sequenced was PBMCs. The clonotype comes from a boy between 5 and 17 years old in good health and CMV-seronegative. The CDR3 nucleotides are TGTGCCAGCGGGTTAAGCGGGACTTGGGGTGAGCAGTTCTTC. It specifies CASGLSGTWGEQFF.